This entry is about one TCR beta chain. Its target is unknown. The data were taken from a study of T cells in Graves' hyperthyroidism and ophthalmopathy. Findings and caveats of the study: Blood shared most expanded thyroid clonotypes above 0.001. Ophthalmopathy was distinguished from stable hyperthyroidism by 13 V-J signatures.

There were TCR beta CDR3 regions amplified from RNA transcripts. A set of HTBI primers served as the primers for a first-round RT-PCR of the TCR CDR3. MiXCR, applied by TCRdb to the multiplex PCR reads, yields one record per CDR3 protein. This table has about 580,000 distinct CDR3 sequences, more than 11% appearing once. Per germline, CDR1 MNHEY and CDR2 SVGAGI. V was clipped by 0 bases and J by 7 bases; unmatched bases: 7. The CDR3 length is 15 residues. Subjects aged 18 to 65 presented with newly diagnosed hyperthyroidism of less than 2 months' duration. Fresh 10 ml peripheral blood yielded PBMCs. The sample comprised blood. The receptor's source is a woman between 25 and 40 years old with Graves' hyperthyroidism that later progressed to Graves' ophthalmopathy. V is TRBV6-5 and J is TRBJ1-2, with 8 bases that match TRBD1. In DNA form, the CDR3 reads TGTGCCAGCAGTTACTCTGGCAGGGGGCGCGTTGGCTACACCTTC. It specifies CASSYSGRGRVGYTF.